Sequencing of this TCR beta chain was carried out in a study of response to subunit inactivated influenza vaccine. Findings and caveats of the study: Authors proposed each seasonal influenza vaccination draws in few new T cells.

This clonotype occurred a few times. Its antigen is unknown. TCRdb reanalysed the RT-PCR reads using MiXCR and keeps one entry per CDR3 protein. The sample has some 150,000 distinct CDR3 sequences; more than 10% are singletons. These same data were also listed under a study on T cells expressing NK-cell markers. In that study: It was by 5'RACE template switching with UMIs that TCR beta cDNA was made. It was sorted CD3+CD56+NKG2C+, CD3+CD56+NKG2C- and CD3+CD56-NKG2C+ T cells that supplied the TCR beta repertoires. For several experiments, T cell sorting was restricted to the alpha-beta TCR population by means of an anti-gamma-delta TCR antibody.

The TCR originated in a man aged 50-60 years who received an inactivated influenza vaccine. The source material was CD8+ T cells sorted from PBMCs, sampled approximately 13 days after vaccination.

The CDR3: CASSETGGRSGANVLTF. CDR3 DNA sequence: TGTGCCAGCAGCGAGACAGGGGGCCGCTCTGGGGCCAACGTCCTGACTTTC. The gene calls are TRBV7-9 and TRBJ2-6, with 10 bases identical to TRBD1. The CDR3 runs 17 residues. Germline assignment: CDR1 SEHNR and CDR2 FQNEAQ (reference sequence). The J segment lost 0 bases and the V segment lost 5 bases, leaving 4 bases of the junction unmatched.